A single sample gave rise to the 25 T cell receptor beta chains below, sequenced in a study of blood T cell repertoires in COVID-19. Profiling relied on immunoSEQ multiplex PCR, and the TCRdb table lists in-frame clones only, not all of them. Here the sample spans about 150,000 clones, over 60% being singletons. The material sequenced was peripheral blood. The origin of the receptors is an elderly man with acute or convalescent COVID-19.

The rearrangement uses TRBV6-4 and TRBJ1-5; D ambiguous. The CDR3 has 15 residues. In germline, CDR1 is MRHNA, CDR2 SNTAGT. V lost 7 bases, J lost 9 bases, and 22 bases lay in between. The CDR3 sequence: CASTGAGENEGPQHF. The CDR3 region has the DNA TGTGCCAGCACGGGAGCTGGGGAAAATGAGGGGCCCCAGCATTTT.

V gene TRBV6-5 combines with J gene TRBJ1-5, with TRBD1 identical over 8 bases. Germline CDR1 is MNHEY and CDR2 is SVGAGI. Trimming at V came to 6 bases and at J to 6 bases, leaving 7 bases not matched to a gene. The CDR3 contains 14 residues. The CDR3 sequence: CASRNRGVSQPQHF. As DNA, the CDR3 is TGTGCCAGCAGGAACAGGGGGGTCAGTCAGCCCCAGCATTTT.

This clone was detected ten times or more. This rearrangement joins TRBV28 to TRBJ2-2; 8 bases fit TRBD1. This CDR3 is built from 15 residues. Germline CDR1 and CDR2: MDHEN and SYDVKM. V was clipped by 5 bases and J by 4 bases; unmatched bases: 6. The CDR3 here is CASSPPGGGTGELFF. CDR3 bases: TGTGCCAGCAGTCCCCCAGGGGGCGGCACCGGGGAGCTGTTTTTT.

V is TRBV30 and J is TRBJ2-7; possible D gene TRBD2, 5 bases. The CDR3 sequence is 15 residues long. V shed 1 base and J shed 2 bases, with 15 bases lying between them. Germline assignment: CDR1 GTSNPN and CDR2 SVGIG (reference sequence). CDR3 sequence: CAWSGMAGLTYEQYF. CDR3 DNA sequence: TGTGCCTGGAGTGGAATGGCAGGACTTACCTACGAGCAGTACTTC.

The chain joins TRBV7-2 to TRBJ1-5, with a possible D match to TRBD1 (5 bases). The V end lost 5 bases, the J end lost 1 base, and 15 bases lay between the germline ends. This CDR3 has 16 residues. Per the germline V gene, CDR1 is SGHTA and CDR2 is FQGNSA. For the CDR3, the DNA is TGTGCCAGCAGCATCATGGGGGGTTTGAGCAATCAGCCCCAGCATTTT. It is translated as CASSIMGGLSNQPQHF.

Here the CDR3 DNA reads TGCGCCAGCAGCCAAGACGGAACAGGGAGAACTGAAGCTTTCTTT. Its protein is CASSQDGTGRTEAFF. V gene TRBV4-1 combines with J gene TRBJ1-1; possibly TRBD1 for D (6 bases). Trimming removed 0 bases from V and 5 bases from J, with 13 bases in between. The CDR3 is 15 residues long. Germline V CDR1 and CDR2: MGHRA, YSYEKL.

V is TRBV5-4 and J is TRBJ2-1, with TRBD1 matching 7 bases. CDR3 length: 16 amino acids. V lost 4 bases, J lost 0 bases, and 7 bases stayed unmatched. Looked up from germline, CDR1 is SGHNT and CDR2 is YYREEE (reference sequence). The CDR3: CASSQGQDNSYNEQFF. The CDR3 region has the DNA TGTGCCAGCAGCCAAGGACAGGACAACTCCTACAATGAGCAGTTCTTC.

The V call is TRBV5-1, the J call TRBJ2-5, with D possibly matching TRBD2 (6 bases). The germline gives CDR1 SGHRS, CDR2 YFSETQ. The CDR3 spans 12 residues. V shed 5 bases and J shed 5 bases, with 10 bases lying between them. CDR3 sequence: CASRSEGETQYF. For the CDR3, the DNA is TGCGCCAGCAGATCGGAGGGGGAGACCCAGTACTTC.

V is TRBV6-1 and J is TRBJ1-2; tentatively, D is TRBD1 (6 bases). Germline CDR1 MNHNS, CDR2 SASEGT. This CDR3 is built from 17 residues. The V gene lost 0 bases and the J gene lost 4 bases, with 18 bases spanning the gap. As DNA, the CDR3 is TGTGCCAGCAGTGAAGCAAACCAGGGGTTTCTGGGCTATGGCTACACCTTC. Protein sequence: CASSEANQGFLGYGYTF.

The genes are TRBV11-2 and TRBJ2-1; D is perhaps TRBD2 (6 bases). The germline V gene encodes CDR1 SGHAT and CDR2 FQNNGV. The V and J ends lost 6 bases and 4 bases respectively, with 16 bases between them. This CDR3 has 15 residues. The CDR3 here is CASRREVDLYNEQFF. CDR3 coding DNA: TGTGCCAGCAGGAGGGAGGTAGACTTATACAATGAGCAGTTCTTC.

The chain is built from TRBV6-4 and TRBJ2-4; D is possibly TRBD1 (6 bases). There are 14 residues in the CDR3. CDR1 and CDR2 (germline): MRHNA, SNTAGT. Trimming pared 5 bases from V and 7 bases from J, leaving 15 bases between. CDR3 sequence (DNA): TGTGCCAGCAGTCCCACCTGGGACAACAACATTCAGTACTTC. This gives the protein CASSPTWDNNIQYF.

DNA for the CDR3: TGTGCCATCAGTGATTCACTAGCGGGGGGGCCGGATACGCAGTATTTT. Translated, it gives CAISDSLAGGPDTQYF. V is TRBV10-3 and J is TRBJ2-3; TRBD2 matches at 13 bases. The V segment lost 3 bases and the J segment 6 bases; nucleotides outside the gene matches: 6. The CDR3 covers 16 residues. The germline V gene has CDR1 ENHRY and CDR2 SYGVKD.

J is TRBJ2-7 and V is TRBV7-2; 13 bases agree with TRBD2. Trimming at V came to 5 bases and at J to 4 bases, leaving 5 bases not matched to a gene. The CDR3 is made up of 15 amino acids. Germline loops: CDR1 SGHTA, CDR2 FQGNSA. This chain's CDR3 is CASSGGLAGRYEQYF. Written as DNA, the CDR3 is TGTGCCAGCAGCGGGGGACTAGCGGGACGTTACGAGCAGTACTTC.

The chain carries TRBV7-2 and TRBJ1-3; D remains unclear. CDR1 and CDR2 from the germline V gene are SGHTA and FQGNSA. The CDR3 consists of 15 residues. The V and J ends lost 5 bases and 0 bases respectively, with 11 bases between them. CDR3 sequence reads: CASSTYNPSGNTIYF. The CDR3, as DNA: TGTGCCAGCAGCACTTATAACCCCTCTGGAAACACCATATATTTT. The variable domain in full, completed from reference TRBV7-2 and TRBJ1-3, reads GAGVSQSPSNKVTEKGKDVELRCDPISGHTALYWYRQSLGQGLEFLIYFQGNSAPDKSGLPSDRFSAERTGGSVSTLTIQRTQQEDSAVYLCASSTYNPSGNTIYFGEGSWLTVV.

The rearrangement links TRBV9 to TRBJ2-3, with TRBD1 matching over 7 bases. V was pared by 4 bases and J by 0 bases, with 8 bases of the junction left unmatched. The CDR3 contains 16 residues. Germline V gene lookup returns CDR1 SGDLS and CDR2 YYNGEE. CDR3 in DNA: TGTGCCAGCAGCCCCGGGGACAGACCTAGCACAGATACGCAGTATTTT. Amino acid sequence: CASSPGDRPSTDTQYF.

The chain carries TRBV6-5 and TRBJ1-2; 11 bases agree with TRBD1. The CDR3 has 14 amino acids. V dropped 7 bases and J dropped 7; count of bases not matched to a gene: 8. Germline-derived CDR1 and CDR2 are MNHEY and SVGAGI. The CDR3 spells CASTPGQGASGYTF. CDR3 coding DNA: TGTGCCAGCACCCCCGGACAGGGGGCAAGTGGCTACACCTTC.

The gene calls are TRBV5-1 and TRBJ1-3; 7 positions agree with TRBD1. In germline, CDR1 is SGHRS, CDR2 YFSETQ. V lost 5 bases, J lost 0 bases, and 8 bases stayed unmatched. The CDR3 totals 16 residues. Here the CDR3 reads CASSGGQINSGNTIYF. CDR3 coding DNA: TGCGCCAGCAGTGGGGGACAGATCAACTCTGGAAACACCATATATTTT.

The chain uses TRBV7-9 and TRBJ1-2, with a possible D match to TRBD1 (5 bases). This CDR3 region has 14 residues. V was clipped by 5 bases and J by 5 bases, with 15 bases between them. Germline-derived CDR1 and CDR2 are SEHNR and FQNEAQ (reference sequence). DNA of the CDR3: TGTGCCAGCAGCCCTAGCGGGACCGCATATGGCTACACCTTC. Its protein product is CASSPSGTAYGYTF. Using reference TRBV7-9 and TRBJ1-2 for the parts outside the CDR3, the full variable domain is DTGVSQNPRHKITKRGQNVTFRCDPISEHNRLYWYRQTLGQGPEFLTYFQNEAQLEKSRLLSDRFSAERPKGSFSTLEIQRTEQGDSAMYLCASSPSGTAYGYTFGSGTRLTVV.

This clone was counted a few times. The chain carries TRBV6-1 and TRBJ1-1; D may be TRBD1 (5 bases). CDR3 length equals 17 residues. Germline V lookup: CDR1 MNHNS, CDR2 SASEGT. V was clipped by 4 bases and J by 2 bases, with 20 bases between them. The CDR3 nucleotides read TGTGCCAGCAGTGCGGTTGGGGCAGGGAAGCACAACACTGAAGCTTTCTTT. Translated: CASSAVGAGKHNTEAFF.

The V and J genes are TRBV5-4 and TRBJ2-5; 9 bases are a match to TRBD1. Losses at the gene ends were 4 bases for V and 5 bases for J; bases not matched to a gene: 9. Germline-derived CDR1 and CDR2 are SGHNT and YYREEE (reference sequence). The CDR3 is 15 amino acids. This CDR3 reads CASSATGGVWETQYF. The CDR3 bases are TGTGCCAGCAGCGCAACAGGGGGCGTATGGGAGACCCAGTACTTC.

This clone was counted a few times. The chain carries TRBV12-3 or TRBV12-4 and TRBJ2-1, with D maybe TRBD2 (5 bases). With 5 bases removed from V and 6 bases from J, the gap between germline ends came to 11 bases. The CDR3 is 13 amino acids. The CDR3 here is CASSLRAGNEQFF. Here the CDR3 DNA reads TGTGCCAGCAGTCTAAGGGCGGGCAATGAGCAGTTCTTC.

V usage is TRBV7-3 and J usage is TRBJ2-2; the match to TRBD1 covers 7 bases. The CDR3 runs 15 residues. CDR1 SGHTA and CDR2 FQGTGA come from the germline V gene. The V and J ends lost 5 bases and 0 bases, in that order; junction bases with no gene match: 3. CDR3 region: CASSRDSSNTGELFF. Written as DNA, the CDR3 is TGTGCCAGCAGCCGGGACAGCTCGAACACCGGGGAGCTGTTTTTT.

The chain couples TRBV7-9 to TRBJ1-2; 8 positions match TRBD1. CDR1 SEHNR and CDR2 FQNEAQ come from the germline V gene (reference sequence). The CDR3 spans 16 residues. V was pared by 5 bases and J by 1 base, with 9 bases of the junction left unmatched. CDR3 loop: CASSLRGDRGNYGYTF. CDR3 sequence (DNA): TGTGCCAGCAGCCTAAGAGGCGACAGGGGTAACTATGGCTACACCTTC.

The CDR3 bases are TGCGCCAGCAGCCAACAGCGGGGAGACAATGAGCAGTTCTTC. Encoded protein: CASSQQRGDNEQFF. This chain connects TRBV4-1 to TRBJ2-1, with 7 positions matching TRBD2. From germline, CDR1 is MGHRA and CDR2 YSYEKL. V trimming: 2 bases; J trimming: 5 bases; junction bases outside the gene matches: 3. The CDR3 has 14 amino acids.

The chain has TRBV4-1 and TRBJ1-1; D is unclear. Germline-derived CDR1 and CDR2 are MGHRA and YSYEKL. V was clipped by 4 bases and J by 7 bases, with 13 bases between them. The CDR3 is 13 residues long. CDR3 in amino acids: CASSPNLRGEAFF. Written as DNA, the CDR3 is TGCGCCAGCAGCCCTAATCTCCGAGGTGAAGCTTTCTTT.